This TCR beta chain was captured by sequencing in a study of blood T cell repertoires in COVID-19. The overall study: Samples taken during acute and convalescent COVID-19 were collected in the United States, Italy and Spain. T cells, B-cell-depleted T cells, or PBMCs supplied cDNA or gDNA.

V trimming: 8 bases; J trimming: 4 bases; junction bases outside the gene matches: 21. Per germline, CDR1 SNHLY and CDR2 FYNNEI. The CDR3 runs 18 residues. The assay was immunoSEQ multiplex PCR, and TCRdb's table has in-frame clones only and misses some. Here the sample spans 95,000 to 100,000 clones, more than 70% being singletons. The chain joins TRBV2 to TRBJ1-2; TRBD1 matches at 8 bases. Input material: peripheral blood. The receptor comes from a woman under 40 with acute or convalescent COVID-19. The CDR3 DNA sequence: TGTGCCAGCGGCCCGAGTGGGACAGGAGAGTCCAAACTCTATGGCTACACCTTC. Translated, it gives CASGPSGTGESKLYGYTF.